The 24 T cell receptor beta chains reported below all come from one sample, sequenced in a study of CD8 T cells in Susac syndrome. Random hexamers primed reverse transcription of about 0.5 to 1 ug RNA. TCRdb analysed the immunoSEQ multiplex PCR reads with MiXCR anew, one entry per CDR3 protein. Of 200,000 to 300,000 distinct CDR3 sequences detected, about 96% appear once; the ten largest clones hold 0.1%. The sample was CD4+ T cells from PBMCs. The receptors were sampled from a human donor with Susac syndrome.

The CDR3 nucleotides read TGTGCCAGCAGTTACTCGATTGTTCCGGGGTTGGACACTGAAGCTTTCTTT. Protein product: CASSYSIVPGLDTEAFF. The V and J genes are TRBV6-5 and TRBJ1-1, with no clear D. Germline-derived CDR1 and CDR2 are MNHEY and SVGAGI. The V and J ends lost 0 bases and 3 bases respectively, with 17 bases between them. The CDR3 length is 17 residues.

The chain recombines TRBV3-1 with TRBJ2-7; 7 bases map to TRBD2. The CDR3 has 17 amino acids. V lost 0 bases and J lost 5; bases outside the gene matches: 13. Germline values: CDR1 LGHDT, CDR2 YNNKEL (reference sequence). CDR3 nucleotide sequence: TGTGCCAGCAGCCAAGAATCCCTAGGCGGGAGCCGCCACGAGCAGTACTTC. This translates into CASSQESLGGSRHEQYF.

The chain uses TRBV6-6 and TRBJ2-3; D remains ambiguous. This CDR3 has 12 amino acids. Germline loops: CDR1 MNHNY, CDR2 SVGAGI (reference sequence). The V gene lost 5 bases and the J gene lost 2 bases, with 5 bases spanning the gap. The CDR3 coding sequence is TGTGCCAGCAGTAGAACCACAGATACGCAGTATTTT. It translates to CASSRTTDTQYF.

The chain joins TRBV7-2 to TRBJ2-2; D is undetermined. Germline CDR1 SGHTA, CDR2 FQGNSA. Trimming cost V 1 base and J 1 base, with 7 bases left between them. This CDR3 is built from 15 residues. The CDR3: CASSLVVQNTGELFF. CDR3 DNA: TGTGCCAGCAGCTTAGTAGTCCAGAACACCGGGGAGCTGTTTTTT.

The rearrangement uses TRBV10-3 and TRBJ2-7, with no clear D. From germline, CDR1 is ENHRY and CDR2 SYGVKD. The CDR3 has 11 amino acids. With 0 bases removed from V and 7 bases from J, the gap between germline ends came to 4 bases. The CDR3 protein is CAISESREQYF. The DNA of the CDR3 is TGTGCCATCAGTGAGTCGCGAGAGCAGTACTTC.

The CDR3 coding sequence is TGTGCCTGGGCCTCAGGACTAGCGGGAGCCTACGAGCAGTACTTC. Protein sequence: CAWASGLAGAYEQYF. The chain couples TRBV30 to TRBJ2-7; 13 nucleotides agree with TRBD2. The CDR3 spans 15 residues. V dropped 5 bases and J dropped 2; count of bases not matched to a gene: 6. Germline lookup yields CDR1 GTSNPN and CDR2 SVGIG (reference sequence).

This chain uses TRBV7-2 with TRBJ2-7; TRBD2 matches at 8 bases. J lost 3 bases, V lost 5 bases, and 6 bases had no gene match. The germline V gene has CDR1 SGHTA and CDR2 FQGNSA. The CDR3 has 14 residues. CDR3 residues: CASSPLAAIYEQYF. In DNA form, the CDR3 reads TGTGCCAGCAGCCCACTAGCGGCCATCTACGAGCAGTACTTC. Full variable domain (missing parts from reference TRBV7-2 and TRBJ2-7): GAGVSQSPSNKVTEKGKDVELRCDPISGHTALYWYRQSLGQGLEFLIYFQGNSAPDKSGLPSDRFSAERTGGSVSTLTIQRTQQEDSAVYLCASSPLAAIYEQYFGPGTRLTVT.

This clonotype was counted a few times. The chain is built from TRBV12-3 or TRBV12-4 and TRBJ1-5; D unresolved. The CDR3 extends over 12 amino acids. Trimming stripped 3 bases from V and 6 bases from J, with 6 bases between. The CDR3: CASSLQGQPQHF. The CDR3 DNA is TGTGCCAGCAGTTTGCAAGGTCAGCCCCAGCATTTT.

The V gene is TRBV3-1, the J gene TRBJ2-5, with D possibly being TRBD1 (6 bases). V lost 2 bases and J 2 bases, leaving 12 bases between the germline ends. Germline V gene sequence: CDR1 LGHDT, CDR2 YNNKEL (reference sequence). There are 15 residues in the CDR3. For the CDR3, the DNA is TGTGCCAGCAGCCAATCCGGGACACATCAAGAGACCCAGTACTTC. Translated: CASSQSGTHQETQYF.

The table lists this clonotype with a few counts. J is TRBJ2-5 and V is TRBV18, with D perhaps matching TRBD1 or TRBD2 (5 bases each). V lost 6 bases and J lost 2, with 10 bases in between. The CDR3 is 13 amino acids. The V gene's germline CDR1 is KGHSH and CDR2 LQKENI. The CDR3 DNA reads TGTGCCAGCTCGCCCGAGGGGCAAGAGACCCAGTACTTC. It encodes CASSPEGQETQYF.

This chain connects TRBV29-1 to TRBJ2-1; 12 bases are a match to TRBD2. CDR3 length: 14 residues. V shed 6 bases and J 6 bases; nucleotides not matched to a gene: 6. The germline V gene encodes CDR1 SQVTM and CDR2 ANQGSEA. CDR3 nucleotides: TGCAGCGTAGTAAGACTAGCGGGAGTCAATGAGCAGTTCTTC. This codes for CSVVRLAGVNEQFF.

This rearrangement joins TRBV14 to TRBJ2-1, with D tentatively TRBD2 (5 bases). V was trimmed by 5 bases and J by 9 bases, leaving 20 bases between them. This CDR3 region has 15 residues. Germline values: CDR1 SGHDN, CDR2 FVKESK. The CDR3 is CASSGGLPAIREQFF. For the CDR3, the DNA is TGTGCCAGCAGCGGAGGCCTACCGGCGATTCGTGAGCAGTTCTTC.

V and J are TRBV27 and TRBJ1-1; D possibly corresponds to TRBD1 (6 bases). This CDR3 has 15 residues. The V gene lost 2 bases and the J gene lost 2 bases, with 12 bases spanning the gap. Germline CDR1 and CDR2: MNHEY and SMNVEV (reference sequence). CDR3 loop: CASSLRRGGNTEAFF. DNA of the CDR3: TGTGCCAGCAGTTTACGTAGAGGGGGAAACACTGAAGCTTTCTTT.

The chain recombines TRBV20-1 with TRBJ2-1; 16 positions match TRBD2. CDR3 length equals 15 residues. V shed 3 bases, J shed 10 bases, and the junction held 6 bases outside the gene matches. Germline V CDR1 and CDR2: DFQATT, SNEGSKA (reference sequence). The chain's CDR3 is CSASPGGLAGGEQFF. CDR3 DNA: TGCAGTGCTAGCCCCGGGGGACTAGCGGGAGGGGAGCAGTTCTTC.

This chain links TRBV11-2 with TRBJ2-7, with 9 bases fitting TRBD1. This CDR3 comprises 13 residues. Unmatched junction bases numbered 8, after V lost 3 bases and J lost 11 bases. Per germline, CDR1 SGHAT and CDR2 FQNNGV. CDR3 in DNA: TGTGCCAGCAGCTTCGACGCGAGACAGGGGGAGTACTTC. Translated: CASSFDARQGEYF.

The chain combines TRBV7-2 with TRBJ2-4; 14 nucleotides match TRBD2. This CDR3 spans 17 amino acids. The J segment lost 2 bases and the V segment lost 5 bases, leaving 5 bases of the junction unmatched. Germline V lookup: CDR1 SGHTA, CDR2 FQGNSA. The CDR3 DNA reads TGTGCCAGCAGCCCAAGACTAGCGGGAGGGCCCAAAAACATTCAGTACTTC. Its protein is CASSPRLAGGPKNIQYF. The variable domain in full, with the rest retrieved from reference TRBV7-2 and TRBJ2-4, is GAGVSQSPSNKVTEKGKDVELRCDPISGHTALYWYRQSLGQGLEFLIYFQGNSAPDKSGLPSDRFSAERTGGSVSTLTIQRTQQEDSAVYLCASSPRLAGGPKNIQYFGAGTRLSVL.

The rearrangement links TRBV4-1 to TRBJ2-3; D is unresolved. Germline CDR1 and CDR2: MGHRA and YSYEKL. V lost 4 bases and J lost 3, with 17 bases in between. The CDR3 has 16 residues. DNA of the CDR3: TGCGCCAGCAGCCGCGGCGGTAGCTTGGGGACAGATACGCAGTATTTT. This encodes CASSRGGSLGTDTQYF.

The chain is built from TRBV12-3 or TRBV12-4 and TRBJ2-4; possible D gene TRBD2, 5 bases. V was clipped by 6 bases and J by 2 bases, with 11 bases between them. This CDR3 region has 14 residues. The CDR3 DNA is TGTGCCAGCAGGCCCTCGGGAACCAAAAACATTCAGTACTTC. It yields the protein CASRPSGTKNIQYF.

The chain combines TRBV4-1 with TRBJ2-2; no reliable D call. The CDR3 spans 15 residues. V was trimmed by 1 base and J by 4 bases, leaving 10 bases between them. Germline CDR1 is MGHRA and CDR2 is YSYEKL. In DNA, the CDR3 is TGCGCCAGCAGCCAAGTGACACCAAGCACCGGGGAGCTGTTTTTT. It yields the protein CASSQVTPSTGELFF.

This clonotype was counted a few times. The chain links TRBV6-4 to TRBJ2-1; D unclear. Germline V gene data show CDR1 as MRHNA and CDR2 as SNTAGT. CDR3 size: 13 residues. Trimming took off 3 bases at V and 3 bases at J, with 6 bases between the two ends. This chain's CDR3 is CASSEDGYNEQFF. The DNA of the CDR3 is TGTGCCAGCAGTGAAGACGGCTACAATGAGCAGTTCTTC.

This chain joins TRBV25-1 and TRBJ2-2; TRBD1 aligns across 10 bases. The CDR3 is 16 amino acids. After removal of 3 bases from V and 7 bases from J, the junction contained 8 bases not matched to a gene. Germline lookup yields CDR1 MGHDK and CDR2 SYGVNS. The CDR3 bases are TGTGCCAGCAGTGATCCGGGGACAGGGGTGGTCGGGGAGCTGTTTTTT. This sequence encodes CASSDPGTGVVGELFF.

The DNA for the CDR3 is TGTGCCAGCAGCCAAGATGGGTCCTCCCTGGATACGCAGTATTTT. Protein product: CASSQDGSSLDTQYF. The chain joins TRBV14 to TRBJ2-3; no reliable D call. The germline V and J ends were trimmed by 0 bases and 6 bases, with 13 bases remaining between them. Germline V gene data show CDR1 as SGHDN and CDR2 as FVKESK. The CDR3 contains 15 residues.

This clonotype was counted a few times. The chain joins TRBV2 to TRBJ2-1; D is unclear. Trimming shortened V by 6 bases and J by 4 bases, and 4 bases separated the two germline ends. The CDR3 runs to 11 residues. Germline assignment: CDR1 SNHLY and CDR2 FYNNEI. The CDR3 region is CASRRYNEQFF. In DNA, the CDR3 is TGTGCCAGCAGGAGATACAATGAGCAGTTCTTC.

The gene calls are TRBV18 and TRBJ1-1; D call uncertain. The CDR3 spans 11 residues. The V and J ends lost 1 base and 6 bases respectively, with 3 bases between them. Looked up from germline, CDR1 is KGHSH and CDR2 is LQKENI. The CDR3 loop reads CASSPLAEAFF. CDR3 DNA sequence: TGTGCCAGCTCACCACTAGCTGAAGCTTTCTTT. The whole variable domain, filled in from reference TRBV18 and TRBJ1-1, reads NAGVMQNPRHLVRRRGQEARLRCSPMKGHSHVYWYRQLPEEGLKFMVYLQKENIIDESGMPKERFSAEFPKEGPSILRIQQVVRGDSAAYFCASSPLAEAFFGQGTRLTVV.